This record looks at one T cell receptor (beta chain) sequence and its context. Its antigen is still unknown. The sample originates from a study of graft-versus-host responses after intestinal transplantation. Study-level information: Multivisceral, liver-intestinal, or isolated intestinal transplants were given to recipients.

Whole-study findings and limits: Graft-donor T cell macrochimerism coincided with high graft-versus-host to host-versus-graft clonal ratios in allografts. In recipient marrow, GvH clones were found, and some appeared first in ileum or blood.

Using immunoSEQ multiplex PCR, the repertoire was profiled, and TCRdb retains in-frame clones only, with some absent. The sample includes 90,000 to 95,000 clones, about 93% seen only once; the top ten take less than 0.5%. This sample comprised unstimulated CD8+ T cells sorted from spleen or lymph node cells, obtained before intestinal transplant. The clonotype originates from a human donor who received an intestinal transplant.

The CDR3 spells CAWSDPAGNTIYF. CDR3 DNA: TGTGCCTGGAGTGATCCAGCTGGAAACACCATATATTTT. The V call is TRBV30, the J call TRBJ1-3; D is undetermined. The germline CDR1 and CDR2 sequences are GTSNPN and SVGIG (reference sequence). The V and J ends lost 1 base and 2 bases respectively, with 6 bases between them. This CDR3 spans 13 amino acids.